The rows below give T cell receptor beta chains drawn from one sample of a study of vaccination and CD4 T cells after COVID-19. TCRdb analysed the PCR reads with MiXCR anew, one entry per CDR3 protein. Found here are 11,000 to 15,000 distinct CDR3 sequences, 50% to 75% of them singletons; the top ten hold 15% to 20%. Their antigens are not known. Sequenced material: CD4+ T cells from blood, cultured in vitro. Receptor source: a human donor who had recovered from COVID-19. Both conserved end residues are part of each CDR3. A D gene is named only where the DNA matches it firmly. Rows may omit the clone size; those that give it use once, few, many or a size class.

d_call | j_call | clone_size | v_call | cdr3_nt | cdr3_aa
TRBD2 | TRBJ2-3 | once | TRBV11-2 | TGTGCCAGCAGCTCTCTCCGGGGGGGCCAGCGGGTTACGCAGTATTTT | CASSSLRGGQRVTQYF
- | TRBJ2-5 | - | TRBV18 | TGTGCCAGCTCTCACCGACAGAAGGAGACCCAGTACTTC | CASSHRQKETQYF
- | TRBJ2-1 | - | TRBV10-3 | TGTGCCATCAAGGAGGTTGGGCTAGAGGGAGAGCAGTTCTTC | CAIKEVGLEGEQFF
TRBD1 | TRBJ2-7 | - | TRBV5-1 | TGCGCCAGCAGCCCCGGGGACAGACTCTTCTACGAGCAGTACTTC | CASSPGDRLFYEQYF
- | TRBJ1-2 | - | TRBV7-3 | TGTGAGGTAAGGGAAGGCTATGGCTACACCTTC | CEVREGYGYTF
- | TRBJ2-2 | - | TRBV27 | TGTGCCAGCAGTTTATTACAGGGTGGCACCGGGGAGCTGTTTTTT | CASSLLQGGTGELFF
TRBD1 | TRBJ1-5 | - | TRBV19 | TGTGCCAGTAGTGGACAGGGGGTCGGAGAGCCCCAGCATTTT | CASSGQGVGEPQHF
TRBD2 | TRBJ2-1 | - | TRBV20-1 | TGCAGTGCTAACAACCTGCGGGCTAGCGGGGGGGTAGATGAGCAGTTCTTC | CSANNLRASGGVDEQFF
- | TRBJ2-5 | medium-sized | TRBV20-1 | TGCAGTGCCGAATATGGTGCAGTTATGGAGACCCAGTACTTC | CSAEYGAVMETQYF
- | TRBJ1-2 | - | TRBV7-2 | TGTGCCAGCACCTTTGGCAGGGATAACTATGGCTACACCTTC | CASTFGRDNYGYTF
- | TRBJ2-3 | few | TRBV20-1 | TGCAGTGACATGGACTTAGACTCCACAGATACGCAGTATTTT | CSDMDLDSTDTQYF
- | TRBJ2-7 | few | TRBV7-6 | TGTGCCAGCAGCTCCTGGGGTACTAGTCCGAACGAGCAGTACTTC | CASSSWGTSPNEQYF
- | TRBJ2-1 | - | TRBV20-1 | TGCAGTGCTAGACGCCCCCAGCGGGTCTCCTACAATGAGCAGTTCTTC | CSARRPQRVSYNEQFF
TRBD2 | TRBJ2-1 | - | TRBV6-1 | TGTGCCAGCAGTGAGACTAGCGGGTGGCCCTACAATGAGCAGTTCTTC | CASSETSGWPYNEQFF
- | TRBJ2-7 | - | TRBV6-1 | TGTGCCAGCAGCCCCTCGTTCCAGGGGACGGGGTACGAGCAGTACTTC | CASSPSFQGTGYEQYF
TRBD2 | TRBJ2-5 | - | TRBV20-1 | TGCAGTGCTCGGGAGACTAGCGGGAGTTCGGAGACCCAGTACTTC | CSARETSGSSETQYF
- | TRBJ2-7 | - | TRBV20-1 | TGCAGTGCTATCGACCCCCTGAGCTCCTACGAGCAGTACTTC | CSAIDPLSSYEQYF
TRBD2 | TRBJ2-3 | - | TRBV28 | TGTGCCAGCAGTTTATCCGTCTCCCGGGGGGTCCGAGATACGCAGTATTTT | CASSLSVSRGVRDTQYF
TRBD1 | TRBJ2-5 | - | TRBV6-1 | TGTGCCAGCAGGCCTCCGGGACAGGGGGCGAAGACCCAGTACTTC | CASRPPGQGAKTQYF
TRBD2 | TRBJ2-3 | - | TRBV20-1 | TGCAGTGCTGGGCGGGAGGACCGTGATACGCAGTATTTT | CSAGREDRDTQYF
- | TRBJ1-6 | - | TRBV6-2/TRBV6-3 | TGTGCCAGCGCACGGGGTCCAAGAACAGATTCACCCCTCCACTTT | CASARGPRTDSPLHF
- | TRBJ2-5 | - | TRBV20-1 | TGCAGTGCTAGCCTCAGGGGGGCAGGGGAGACCCAGTACTTC | CSASLRGAGETQYF